This record looks at one T cell receptor beta chain sequence and its context. Its matching antigen is unknown. 60 Vbeta and 13 Jbeta primers were used in PCR. The method was immunoSEQ multiplex PCR; TCRdb's version includes in-frame clones alone and lacks a portion of them. The listing contains tens of thousands of clones. The data originate from a study of cytomegalovirus exposure and HLA in healthy donors. On the study more broadly: The Caucasian-associated ancestry cluster contained approximately 81% of the approximately 410 genotyped donors.

The CDR3 consists of 15 residues. CDR1 and CDR2 (germline): SGHVS, FQNEAQ. V lost 5 bases and J lost 4; bases outside the gene matches: 5. Study outcomes and limitations: Reportedly, fewer N-insertions than the roughly 700-donor mean appeared in an Asian-associated ancestry cluster in a later analysis. Accounts indicate the classifier identified cytomegalovirus status with strong specificity and sensitivity. A prior analysis recorded that most TCR beta V segments were productive about 87% or about 30% of the time.

The sequence was obtained from a man in his forties or fifties in good health and CMV-seronegative. The sequenced material came from PBMCs. The chain is built from TRBV7-8 and TRBJ1-4; TRBD1 aligns across 9 bases. The CDR3 sequence is CASSLRDRDNEKLFF. CDR3 coding DNA: TGTGCCAGCAGCCTACGGGACAGGGATAATGAAAAACTGTTTTTT.